This T cell receptor (beta chain) emerged from a study of blood T cell repertoires in COVID-19. V gave up 4 bases and J gave up 4 bases; unmatched junction bases: 9. From germline, CDR1 is KGHDR and CDR2 SFDVKD. This CDR3 contains 16 residues. Participants' own reports of clinical history determined their cohort assignment. Data came from immunoSEQ multiplex PCR; TCRdb stores just in-frame clones and leaves some out. The sample holds about 140,000 clones, almost 85% seen once. This receptor was taken from a woman between 50 and 59 years old with acute COVID-19. Input material: PBMCs or T cells enriched from blood (not recorded which). The chain carries TRBV24-1 and TRBJ1-2; 9 nucleotides agree with TRBD1. The CDR3 loop is CATSDHRDRDLYGYTF. The CDR3 nucleotides read TGTGCCACCAGTGACCACCGGGACAGGGACCTCTATGGCTACACCTTC.